The clone carrying this T cell receptor beta chain counts as medium-sized. MiXCR, run by TCRdb on the PCR reads, gives a single entry per CDR3 protein. The table lists 10,000 or so distinct CDR3 sequences, 25% to 30% of them singletons. These data originate in a study of immune characterization of retroperitoneal liposarcoma. This clonotype originated in a male donor with retroperitoneal liposarcoma. The sample taken for sequencing was tumor tissue.

This CDR3 reads CAISDRTGYYNEQFF. DNA of the CDR3: TGTGCCATCAGTGACCGGACAGGGTACTACAATGAGCAGTTCTTC. The chain joins TRBV10-3 to TRBJ2-1, with 8 bases lining up with TRBD1. V was clipped by 3 bases and J by 3 bases; unmatched bases: 4. The CDR3 sequence is 15 residues long. The germline gives CDR1 ENHRY, CDR2 SYGVKD.